This T cell receptor (beta chain) was sequenced for a study of PD-L1 blockade in urothelial cancer. The CDR3 consists of 16 residues. Per germline, CDR1 LNHDA and CDR2 SQIVND (reference sequence). The V gene lost 3 bases and the J gene lost 3 bases, with 14 bases spanning the gap. A remark on this clone: Its cognate antigen is unknown.

Time point noted: pretreatment peripheral blood. Patients presented with locally advanced or metastatic urothelial carcinoma. Study-wide results and caveats: The study found that durable-benefit patients expanded tumor-associated blood clones more at 3 weeks.

TCRdb's copy holds only in-frame clones and misses some; the assay was immunoSEQ multiplex PCR. This sample has 35,000 to 45,000 clones; 75% to 85% occur once, and the top ten carry about 6.8%. This sequence originates from a man aged 55-75 years with urothelial cancer. The gene calls are TRBV19 and TRBJ2-2, with D possibly matching TRBD2 (5 bases). Here the sequenced sample was PBMCs, taken around atezolizumab (anti-PD-L1) treatment. CDR3 DNA: TGTGCCAGTAGTATCGATCCCCTCGGGGACACCGGGGAGCTGTTTTTT. The encoded protein is CASSIDPLGDTGELFF.